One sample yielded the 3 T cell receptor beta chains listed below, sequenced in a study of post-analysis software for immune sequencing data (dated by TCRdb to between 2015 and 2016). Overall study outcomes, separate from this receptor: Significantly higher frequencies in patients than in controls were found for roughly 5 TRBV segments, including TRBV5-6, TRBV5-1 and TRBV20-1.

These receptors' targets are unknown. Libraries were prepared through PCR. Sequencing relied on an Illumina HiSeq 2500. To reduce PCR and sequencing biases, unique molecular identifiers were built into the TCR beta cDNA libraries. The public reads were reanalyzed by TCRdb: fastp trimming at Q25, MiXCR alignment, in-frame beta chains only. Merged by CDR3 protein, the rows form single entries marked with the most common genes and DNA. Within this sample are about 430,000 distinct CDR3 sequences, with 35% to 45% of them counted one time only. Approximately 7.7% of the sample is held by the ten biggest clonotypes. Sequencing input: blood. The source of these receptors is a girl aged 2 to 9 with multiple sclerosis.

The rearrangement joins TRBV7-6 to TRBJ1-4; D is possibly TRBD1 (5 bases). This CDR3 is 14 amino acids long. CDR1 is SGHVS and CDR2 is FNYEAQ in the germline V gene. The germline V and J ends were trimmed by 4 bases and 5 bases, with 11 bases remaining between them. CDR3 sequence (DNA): TGTGCCAGCAGCTCGGGACGGAGAAATGAAAAACTGTTTTTT. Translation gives CASSSGRRNEKLFF.

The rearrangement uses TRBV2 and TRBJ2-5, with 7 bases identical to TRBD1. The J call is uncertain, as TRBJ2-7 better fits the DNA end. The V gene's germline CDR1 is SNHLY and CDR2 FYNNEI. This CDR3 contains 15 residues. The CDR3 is CASRSTGSPIYEQYF. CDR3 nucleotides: TGTGCCAGCAGGTCGACAGGGTCCCCGATATACGAGCAGTACTTC.

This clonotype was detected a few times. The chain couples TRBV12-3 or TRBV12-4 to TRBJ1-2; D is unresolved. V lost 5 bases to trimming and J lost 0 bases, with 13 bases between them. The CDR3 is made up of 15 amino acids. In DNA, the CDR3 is TGTGCCAGCAGTCCCCCGAAGCCATCTAACTATGGCTACACCTTC. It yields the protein CASSPPKPSNYGYTF.